The sequence of this TCR beta chain was determined in a study of chronic HIV infection and antiretroviral therapy. One entry per CDR3 protein results from TCRdb running MiXCR on the 5' RACE reads. The table shows roughly 48,000 distinct CDR3 sequences, with about a fifth occurring only once. This clonotype was seen a few times. The TCR sequence derives from an adult who had HIV and had not received antiretroviral therapy, or was an uninfected healthy control (not recorded which). The sequencing input was peripheral blood.

CDR3 sequence (DNA): TGTGCCAGCAGCTCACAGGGCCCTGAGGAAGCTTTCTTT. Translated: CASSSQGPEEAFF. The genes are TRBV5-4 and TRBJ1-1; D might be TRBD1 (6 bases). Trimming left V 3 bases short and J 8 bases short, with 14 bases between. Germline CDR1 and CDR2: SGHNT and YYREEE (reference sequence). There are 13 residues in the CDR3.